The T cell receptor (beta chain) under discussion was sequenced for a study of CD8 T cells in Susac syndrome (dated by TCRdb to between 2018 and 2021). Background for the entire study: Among the Susac syndrome patients who were sequenced, clinically active disease was present in 5 or 6 and clinical remission was observed in eight or nine. Susac syndrome patients were therapy-naive, on corticosteroids (some also receiving IVIg), or on IVIg alone at blood withdrawal. Whether CD8+ T cell activation and differentiation in Susac syndrome was antigen driven was tested using repertoire sequencing.

Overall study results and their limits: The study acknowledged that relatively few individuals were included in the TCR sequencing and HLA analysis. No clonal expansion was detected in the CD4+ T cell repertoire of Susac syndrome patients.

High-throughput TCR beta sequencing profiled peripheral blood CD8+ and CD4+ T cells from healthy donors, Susac syndrome patients and multiple sclerosis patients. The Susac syndrome patients fulfilled recently defined diagnostic criteria for definite or probable disease. Bulk CD8+ and CD4+ T cells were purified by magnetic negative isolation, whereas CD8+ TEMRA cells were enriched by FACS. Blood was collected in EDTA tubes and processed within 24 hours, with PBMCs isolated through density gradient centrifugation. PBMCs intended for TCR sequencing were frozen in liquid nitrogen and were later thawed in a 37 degrees C water bath. A purity of at least 90% was achieved for sorted or isolated CD4+, CD8+ and CD8+ TEMRA cells. RNA was extracted with the RNeasy kit and roughly 0.45 to 1 ug was reverse transcribed using random hexamers. TCR beta CDR3 regions were amplified with the immunoSEQ multiplex PCR assay covering 54 Vbeta and 13 Jbeta segments. PCR amplification bias was corrected by using a synthetic template baseline for primer optimization and computational correction. The published analysis was carried out like this. Only productive sequences were kept, with reads annotated to V, D and J genes according to IMGT and analyzed in immunoSEQ Analyzer. Clonality was calculated as one minus the Shannon entropy normalized by log2 of the number of productive unique sequences. Public and private clones were assessed among the 100 most prevalent clones of each patient and control. Clones were defined as Susac-specific if absent from the healthy and MS cohorts, from approximately 1,100 published viral clones and from other ImmuneACCESS disease sequences. The raw public data were reprocessed by TCRdb itself: fastp quality trimming at Q25, MiXCR clonotype calling, in-frame beta chains only. A single entry per CDR3 protein holds the most common genes and DNA from its merged rows. These V and J calls originate from TCRdb's pipeline instead of the authors' own analysis. The sample table holds about 150,000 distinct CDR3 sequences, of which around 95% were seen once. Approximately 0.08% of the sample rests with the top ten.

The germline V gene supplies CDR1 SGHRS and CDR2 YFSETQ. The germline V end is reduced by 7 bases and the J end by 5 bases; junction bases left unmatched: 12. The CDR3 runs 15 amino acids, cysteine and phenylalanine included. The entry retains the CDR3 DNA only, 45 bases that are in frame from base 1. Turning to this clonotype: The antigen it recognizes is unknown. Per-base quality was not reported, and no clone a single base away is much larger than it.

The sample taken for sequencing was CD4+ T cells from PBMCs. The sequence links TRBV5-1 to TRBJ2-7; TRBD2 aligns with 10 central bases. The receptor comes from a human donor with Susac syndrome. Read as DNA, the sequence is TGCGCCAGCCAGCTAACTAGCGGGATCGTCGACGAGCAGTACTTC. Translated, this gives CASQLTSGIVDEQYF.